The clone carrying this T cell receptor beta chain occurred once. This table comes from immunoSEQ multiplex PCR, and its TCRdb copy is limited to in-frame clones, with some not included. The sample comprises some 45,000 clones, roughly 86% of which are singletons, and more than 2% rests with the top ten. These data come from a study of T cell clones after liver transplantation. This CDR3 is 14 amino acids long. Germline-derived CDR1 and CDR2 are SQVTM and ANQGSEA. The V end lost 7 bases, the J end lost 1 base, and 14 bases lay between the germline ends. The chain uses TRBV29-1 and TRBJ2-1, with D possibly being TRBD2 (5 bases). The receptor's source is a human patient who received a liver transplant. Some of the T cells might come from the graft donor. Sequenced material: CD4+ T cells from blood, taken 24 months after liver transplant. CDR3 nucleotides: TGCAGCGCCCAAGAGGGCGGGTCCTACAATGAGCAGTTCTTC. Amino acids: CSAQEGGSYNEQFF.